This T cell receptor beta chain was sequenced for a study of blood T cell repertoires in COVID-19. Study information: Samples came from the United States, Italy and Spain, spanning acute and convalescent COVID-19.

Profiling relied on immunoSEQ multiplex PCR, and the TCRdb table lists in-frame clones only, not all of them. The sample lists around 230,000 clones, over 70% occurring once. Germline CDR1 reads SGHRS; CDR2 reads YFSETQ. The CDR3 is 15 residues long. Between the trimmed V and J ends, which lost 7 bases and 4 bases, there was a span of 19 bases. Material: peripheral blood. The TCR was taken from a woman older than 75 with acute or convalescent COVID-19. The chain couples TRBV5-1 to TRBJ2-3, with TRBD2 as a possible D gene (6 bases). The CDR3 loop is CASYLGQAGSDTQYF. Here the CDR3 DNA reads TGCGCCAGCTACTTGGGGCAGGCGGGGTCAGATACGCAGTATTTT.